These 30 T cell receptor beta chains came from one sample sequenced in a study of response to subunit inactivated influenza vaccine. TCRdb recomputed calls from the RT-PCR reads with MiXCR, one row per CDR3 protein. This table has 500,000 to 600,000 distinct CDR3 sequences, 13% to 15% appearing once. The sequencing used PBMCs from blood, collected roughly 12 days after vaccination. The receptors derive from a man aged 50-59 years who received an inactivated influenza vaccine.

V and J are TRBV18 and TRBJ1-2; D not resolved. The V end lost 2 bases, the J end lost 13 bases, and 17 bases lay between the germline ends. The CDR3 contains 13 residues. Germline V gene sequence: CDR1 KGHSH, CDR2 LQKENI. In nucleotides, the CDR3 is TGTGCCAGCTCACCAAATCCAAACCAAGCAGTCACCTTC. Translation gives CASSPNPNQAVTF.

The J gene is TRBJ2-7, the V gene TRBV5-6; 8 bases match TRBD2. In germline, CDR1 is SGHDT, CDR2 YYEEEE. The CDR3 has 15 residues. V dropped 3 bases and J dropped 6; count of bases not matched to a gene: 11. The CDR3 bases are TGTGCCAGCAGCTACCCGGGACTAGGATCTCCCGAGCAGTACTTC. It encodes CASSYPGLGSPEQYF. Full variable domain (missing parts from reference TRBV5-6 and TRBJ2-7): DAGVTQSPTHLIKTRGQQVTLRCSPKSGHDTVSWYQQALGQGPQFIFQYYEEEERQRGNFPDRFSGHQFPNYSSELNVNALLLGDSALYLCASSYPGLGSPEQYFGPGTRLTVT.

The rearrangement links TRBV20-1 to TRBJ2-5; D unclear. This CDR3 comprises 11 residues. With 8 bases removed from V and 5 bases from J, the gap between germline ends came to 12 bases. Germline V lookup: CDR1 DFQATT, CDR2 SNEGSKA (reference sequence). The CDR3 nucleotides read TGCAGTCCCAGTCAGGTGGAGACCCAGTACTTC. Encoded protein: CSPSQVETQYF.

This clonotype was detected a few times. The chain links TRBV2 to TRBJ2-1; D not resolved. This CDR3 region has 12 residues. V gave up 7 bases and J gave up 7 bases, with 11 bases separating them. Germline V gives CDR1 SNHLY, CDR2 FYNNEI. The CDR3 here is CASKLDANEQFF. The CDR3 DNA sequence: TGTGCCAGCAAACTGGACGCGAATGAGCAGTTCTTC.

The V gene is TRBV6-5, the J gene TRBJ2-7, with 8 bases matching TRBD1. The CDR3 spans 18 residues. J gave up 1 base and V 0 bases, and 11 bases lay outside the gene matches. CDR1 MNHEY and CDR2 SVGAGI come from the germline V gene. The CDR3 DNA follows: TGTGCCAGCAGTTACTCGATTCCAGGGGGCAAAGGATCCTACGAGCAGTACTTC. Protein product: CASSYSIPGGKGSYEQYF.

With respect to this clonotype: Given the absence of the conserved phenylalanine or tryptophan at the CDR3 end, a read error is likely. The chain couples TRBV6-5 to TRBJ2-1; D unclear. This CDR3 contains 12 residues. From germline, CDR1 is MNHEY and CDR2 SVGAGI. V lost 7 bases and J 9 bases, leaving 13 bases between the germline ends. The CDR3 nucleotides read TGTGCCAGCACCGCGTGGACCCGTGAGCAGTTCTCC. The encoded protein is CASTAWTREQFS.

The genes are TRBV20-1 and TRBJ2-6; TRBD1 is a possible D gene (5 bases). This CDR3 is 16 amino acids long. Germline V lookup: CDR1 DFQATT, CDR2 SNEGSKA (reference sequence). V was pared by 0 bases and J by 0 bases, with 9 bases between. The CDR3 DNA follows: TGCAGTGCTAGAGATCTCAGGGTCTCTGGGGCCAACGTCCTGACTTTC. It codes for CSARDLRVSGANVLTF.

This clonotype was detected only once. In DNA, the CDR3 is TGCAGTGCTCTTCCGACTAGTCGATCCTACAATGAGCAGTTCTTC. This encodes CSALPTSRSYNEQFF. The rearrangement joins TRBV20-1 to TRBJ2-1; D possibly corresponds to TRBD2 (6 bases). V shed 5 bases and J shed 1 base, with 15 bases lying between them. CDR3 length: 15 residues. Looked up from germline, CDR1 is DFQATT and CDR2 is SNEGSKA (reference sequence).

This clonotype has more than one count but fewer than ten. V and J are TRBV12-3 or TRBV12-4 and TRBJ2-1; D might be TRBD1 (6 bases). The CDR3 spans 16 residues. Trimming cost V 5 bases and J 0 bases, with 14 bases left between them. Here the CDR3 DNA reads TGTGCCAGCAGTGCCAGACAGGCTAGCTCCTACAATGAGCAGTTCTTC. Translated, it gives CASSARQASSYNEQFF.

This clonotype was recorded at least ten times. CDR3 sequence (DNA): TGCAGCGGCGGGACTAGCTCTTACAATGAGCAGTTCTTC. Translation: CSGGTSSYNEQFF. The chain uses TRBV29-1 and TRBJ2-1; 9 bases match TRBD2. CDR3 length: 13 residues. V trimming: 7 bases; J trimming: 4 bases; junction bases outside the gene matches: 5. CDR1 and CDR2 from the germline V gene are SQVTM and ANQGSEA.

The chain employs TRBV5-8 and TRBJ2-1; the match to TRBD1 covers 10 bases. CDR3 size: 15 residues. V shed 4 bases, J shed 8 bases, and the junction held 9 bases outside the gene matches. CDR1 and CDR2 from the germline V gene are SGHTS and YDEGEE. This CDR3 reads CASSTTGTGVHEQFF. The CDR3 DNA reads TGTGCCAGCAGCACCACCGGGACAGGGGTTCATGAGCAGTTCTTC. Full variable domain (outside the CDR3, taken from reference TRBV5-8 and TRBJ2-1): EAGVTQSPTHLIKTRGQQATLRCSPISGHTSVYWYQQALGLGLQFLLWYDEGEERNRGNFPPRFSGRQFPNYSSELNVNALELEDSALYLCASSTTGTGVHEQFFGPGTRLTVL.

The CDR3 sequence is CASSASGLNYEQYF. The CDR3, as DNA: TGTGCCAGCAGCGCTAGCGGGTTAAACTACGAGCAGTACTTC. V gene TRBV6-1 combines with J gene TRBJ2-7; 8 bases map to TRBD2. CDR1 and CDR2 (germline): MNHNS, SASEGT. This CDR3 has 14 amino acids. Trimming at V came to 6 bases and at J to 3 bases, leaving 7 bases not matched to a gene.

This clonotype was seen a few times. This chain connects TRBV20-1 to TRBJ2-2, with D perhaps matching TRBD2 (5 bases). V was pared by 1 base and J by 4 bases, with 10 bases between. Germline V gene lookup returns CDR1 DFQATT and CDR2 SNEGSKA (reference sequence). The CDR3 contains 14 residues. The CDR3 loop is CSARAGVGTGELFF. The CDR3 coding sequence is TGCAGTGCTAGAGCCGGGGTCGGCACCGGGGAGCTGTTTTTT.

CDR3 in DNA: TGCGCCAGCAGCCAAATGCGGTACTACGAGCAGTACTTC. This gives the protein CASSQMRYYEQYF. The gene calls are TRBV4-1 and TRBJ2-7; D uncertain. CDR3 length equals 13 residues. V was pared by 2 bases and J by 3 bases, with 8 bases between. Germline V gives CDR1 MGHRA, CDR2 YSYEKL.

This clonotype was detected once. The rearrangement uses TRBV6-2 or TRBV6-3 and TRBJ2-7, with TRBD1 identical over 10 bases. The germline gives CDR1 MNHEY, CDR2 SVGEGT. The CDR3 covers 15 residues. With 6 bases clipped from V and 1 base from J, the junction kept 6 bases outside the gene matches. For the CDR3, the DNA is TGTGCCAGCAGAACCGGGACAGGGGCTTCCTACGAGCAGTACTTC. As protein: CASRTGTGASYEQYF.

This clonotype was seen more than once but under ten times. The rearrangement joins TRBV24-1 to TRBJ2-3; no firm D call. Germline CDR1 reads KGHDR; CDR2 reads SFDVKD. Trimming cost V 1 base and J 0 bases, with 10 bases left between them. The CDR3 is 16 residues long. CDR3 bases: TGTGCCACCAGTGATTTCGGCGGCCGGAGCACAGATACGCAGTATTTT. Protein sequence: CATSDFGGRSTDTQYF.

The rearrangement joins TRBV7-6 to TRBJ2-3, with 8 bases identical to TRBD2. Germline-derived CDR1 and CDR2 are SGHVS and FNYEAQ. CDR3 length: 15 residues. V gave up 5 bases and J gave up 4 bases; unmatched junction bases: 8. As DNA, the CDR3 is TGTGCCAGCAGCCTCGGGGGGGACCTCCCAGATACGCAGTATTTT. Its translation: CASSLGGDLPDTQYF.

The J gene is TRBJ2-1, the V gene TRBV29-1, with TRBD2 identical over 10 bases. Losses at the gene ends were 6 bases for V and 5 bases for J; bases not matched to a gene: 7. This CDR3 region has 14 residues. Germline CDR1 and CDR2: SQVTM and ANQGSEA. The chain's CDR3 is CSVAHGLADNEQFF. The CDR3 DNA reads as TGCAGCGTAGCACACGGACTAGCGGACAATGAGCAGTTCTTC.

This clonotype appeared many times. The V gene is TRBV7-9, the J gene TRBJ1-6; perhaps TRBD1 as D (6 bases). The length of the CDR3 is 16 residues. V lost 5 bases and J lost 8, with 19 bases in between. Looked up from germline, CDR1 is SEHNR and CDR2 is FQNEAQ (reference sequence). The CDR3 is CASSGNSGTKYSPLHF. CDR3 sequence (DNA): TGTGCCAGCAGCGGCAATTCCGGGACAAAATATTCACCCCTCCACTTT.

This clonotype was counted only a few times. The chain links TRBV29-1 to TRBJ2-3, with 7 bases that match TRBD2. Germline V CDR1 and CDR2: SQVTM, ANQGSEA. The CDR3 totals 14 residues. The V and J ends lost 1 base and 3 bases, in that order; junction bases with no gene match: 4. The CDR3 region is CSVEGWRGTDTQYF. The DNA of the CDR3 is TGCAGCGTTGAAGGATGGCGGGGGACAGATACGCAGTATTTT.

V and J are TRBV4-3 and TRBJ2-6; D is tentatively TRBD1 or TRBD2 (5 bases each). The ends were cut back, 4 bases at V and 6 bases at J, with 10 bases in the middle. Germline CDR1 and CDR2: LGHNA and YSLEER. This CDR3 contains 14 residues. The CDR3, as DNA: TGCGCCAGCAGCCTAGGGACCCAGGCCAACGTCCTGACTTTC. Residues: CASSLGTQANVLTF.

This chain uses TRBV20-1 with TRBJ2-5, with D hard to call. Per germline, CDR1 DFQATT and CDR2 SNEGSKA (reference sequence). The CDR3 is 13 amino acids. Between the trimmed V and J ends, which lost 3 bases and 1 base, there was a span of 9 bases. CDR3 protein: CSASGPLQETQYF. The CDR3 DNA is TGCAGTGCTAGTGGCCCCCTCCAAGAGACCCAGTACTTC.

This clonotype was detected ten times or more. This chain links TRBV12-3 or TRBV12-4 with TRBJ2-1; TRBD2 aligns across 9 bases. Germline trimming cut 0 bases from V and 4 bases from J; bases unmatched to any gene: 7. This CDR3 is built from 17 residues. In DNA form, the CDR3 reads TGTGCCAGCAGTTTAGCGCTGACTAGCGGACATTACAATGAGCAGTTCTTC. Its protein is CASSLALTSGHYNEQFF.

This clonotype was counted a few times. The J gene is TRBJ2-5, the V gene TRBV7-9; 8 nucleotides agree with TRBD1. Germline V lookup: CDR1 SEHNR, CDR2 FQNEAQ (reference sequence). The V and J ends lost 3 bases and 4 bases, in that order; junction bases with no gene match: 7. This CDR3 has 15 amino acids. CDR3 coding DNA: TGTGCCAGCAGCTTGGGACAGGCCGTGGGAGAGACCCAGTACTTC. Its translation: CASSLGQAVGETQYF.

CDR3 nucleotide sequence: TGCGCCAGCAGCCCTGGGGGGGACGGGGAGCTGTTTTTT. As protein: CASSPGGDGELFF. This chain uses TRBV4-1 with TRBJ2-2; 7 bases fit TRBD2. The CDR3 is 13 amino acids. V lost 4 bases to trimming and J lost 7 bases; unmatched junction nucleotides: 3. Germline assignment: CDR1 MGHRA and CDR2 YSYEKL.

This clonotype was detected a few times. The chain combines TRBV20-1 with TRBJ2-2, with 7 nucleotides matching TRBD1. Looked up from germline, CDR1 is DFQATT and CDR2 is SNEGSKA (reference sequence). The CDR3 is 14 amino acids. J was trimmed by 1 base and V by 3 bases; bases with no gene match: 2. In nucleotides, the CDR3 is TGCAGTGCTAGCAGGGGGATGAACACCGGGGAGCTGTTTTTT. Translating gives CSASRGMNTGELFF.

The gene calls are TRBV30 and TRBJ2-3, with a weak D call TRBD2 (6 bases). V lost 0 bases and J 4 bases, leaving 11 bases between the germline ends. CDR3 length: 14 amino acids. In germline, CDR1 is GTSNPN, CDR2 SVGIG (reference sequence). CDR3 in DNA: TGTGCCTGGAGTGTAGACGGGGGAGCAGATACGCAGTATTTT. Translated, it gives CAWSVDGGADTQYF.

This clonotype was observed at least ten times. This chain joins TRBV3-1 and TRBJ2-5; the D is unclear. The ends were cut back, 3 bases at V and 4 bases at J, with 3 bases in the middle. The germline V gene encodes CDR1 LGHDT and CDR2 YNNKEL (reference sequence). CDR3 length equals 11 residues. Here the CDR3 reads CASSQIETQYF. The CDR3 DNA reads as TGTGCCAGCAGCCAGATAGAGACCCAGTACTTC.

J is TRBJ2-1 and V is TRBV20-1, with TRBD2 identical over 11 bases. The trim removed 6 bases at V and 6 bases at J, leaving 10 bases unmatched. The CDR3 totals 15 residues. In germline, CDR1 is DFQATT, CDR2 SNEGSKA (reference sequence). In DNA form, the CDR3 reads TGCAGTGCCGAGGGCCGTAGCGGGAGGGCCAATGAGCAGTTCTTC. It yields the protein CSAEGRSGRANEQFF.

This clonotype came up many times. The chain employs TRBV3-1 and TRBJ1-5, with D hard to call. The CDR3 contains 14 residues. With 3 bases removed from V and 0 bases from J, the gap between germline ends came to 6 bases. Germline CDR1 reads LGHDT; CDR2 reads YNNKEL (reference sequence). CDR3 DNA sequence: TGTGCCAGCAGCCAGCTTTATAGCAATCAGCCCCAGCATTTT. Translated, it gives CASSQLYSNQPQHF.